Following are 17 T cell receptor beta chains from one sample sequenced in a study of blood T cell repertoires in COVID-19 (dated by TCRdb to the early 2020s). The method behind the library was the immunoSEQ multiplex PCR assay. TCRdb retrieved this table from immuneACCESS and kept in-frame rearrangements only. Not all clones are present; in checked studies, unresolved V genes account for under half, and no reason is known for the remainder. The sample table lists about 230,000 clones, about four fifths of them with a count of one. The ten biggest clones cover roughly 8.6% of the sample. The sample consisted of peripheral blood. Receptor source: a man aged 35 to 55 with active or convalescent COVID-19.

J is TRBJ2-5 and V is TRBV27; the D is unclear. Germline loops: CDR1 MNHEY, CDR2 SMNVEV (reference sequence). Between the trimmed V and J ends, which lost 6 bases and 0 bases, there was a span of 14 bases. The CDR3 runs to 15 residues. The CDR3 is CASSPVRGNQETQYF. The CDR3 region has the DNA TGTGCCAGCAGCCCCGTACGCGGAAACCAAGAGACCCAGTACTTC.

The chain joins TRBV10-3 to TRBJ2-1; TRBD2 is a possible D gene (5 bases). Germline V gives CDR1 ENHRY, CDR2 SYGVKD. The V end lost 2 bases, the J end lost 7 bases, and 21 bases lay between the germline ends. This CDR3 is 17 amino acids long. DNA of the CDR3: TGTGCCATCAGTGAGGCTTCCCTAGCTATTGTCGGGAATGAGCAGTTCTTC. Protein: CAISEASLAIVGNEQFF.

This chain connects TRBV3-1 (or the pseudogene TRBV3-2) to TRBJ1-4; 7 bases match TRBD1. There are 15 residues in the CDR3. J gave up 6 bases and V 2 bases, and 6 bases lay outside the gene matches. Germline V lookup: CDR1 LGHDT, CDR2 YNNKEL (reference sequence). The CDR3 bases are TGTGCCAGCAGCCAAACAGGGGCGGAGGATGAAAAACTGTTTTTT. This sequence encodes CASSQTGAEDEKLFF.

This sequence joins TRBV28 and TRBJ1-2, with D unresolved. In germline, CDR1 is MDHEN, CDR2 SYDVKM. Trimming took 6 bases from V and 3 from J, leaving 5 bases between them. The CDR3 sequence is 11 residues long. This CDR3 reads CASSSYYGYTF. CDR3 DNA sequence: TGTGCCAGCAGCTCCTACTATGGCTACACCTTC.

This clone was detected only a few times. This chain uses TRBV29-1 with TRBJ2-5; D is possibly TRBD2 (6 bases). The CDR3 contains 12 residues. Per germline, CDR1 SQVTM and CDR2 ANQGSEA. The V and J ends lost 8 bases and 4 bases respectively, with 14 bases between them. CDR3 protein: CSTRDSSETQYF. CDR3 DNA sequence: TGCAGCACCCGGGACTCTTCAGAGACCCAGTACTTC.

The chain combines TRBV7-2 with TRBJ1-1; TRBD1 is a possible D gene (5 bases). V was pared by 1 base and J by 0 bases, with 9 bases between. The V gene's germline CDR1 is SGHTA and CDR2 FQGNSA. The CDR3 runs to 15 residues. CDR3 nucleotide sequence: TGTGCCAGCAGCTTAGAGGACAACATGAACACTGAAGCTTTCTTT. Residues: CASSLEDNMNTEAFF.

This chain joins TRBV6-5 and TRBJ1-3; D gene uncertain. Germline CDR1 MNHEY, CDR2 SVGAGI. V lost 2 bases, J lost 4 bases, and 9 bases lay in between. The CDR3 contains 14 residues. The CDR3 loop reads CASSYDGGGNTIYF. Written as DNA, the CDR3 is TGTGCCAGCAGTTACGATGGCGGGGGAAACACCATATATTTT.

The rearrangement uses TRBV19 and TRBJ2-7; a weak D match, TRBD2 (5 bases). Trimming left V 5 bases short and J 3 bases short, with 11 bases between. The CDR3 is 13 amino acids. The germline V gene has CDR1 LNHDA and CDR2 SQIVND (reference sequence). The CDR3 sequence is CASSPDSVYEQYF. As DNA, the CDR3 is TGTGCCAGTAGTCCGGACTCGGTCTACGAGCAGTACTTC.

The genes are TRBV11-3 and TRBJ1-3; D not certain. The V and J ends lost 1 base and 1 base respectively, with 5 bases between them. CDR1 is SGHNT, CDR2 YENEEA, per germline. This CDR3 region has 14 residues. The CDR3 region has the DNA TGTGCCAGCAGCTTAGCAGTTTCTGGAAACACCATATATTTT. This translates into CASSLAVSGNTIYF.

The CDR3 DNA is TGTGCCAGCAGCCGGGACTGGGGAGGTTCCTACGAGCAGTACTTC. Its translation is CASSRDWGGSYEQYF. The chain has TRBV9 and TRBJ2-7, with D perhaps TRBD2 (6 bases). Germline V gene sequence: CDR1 SGDLS, CDR2 YYNGEE. This CDR3 is 15 amino acids long. V gave up 4 bases and J gave up 1 base, with 15 bases separating them.

The rearrangement joins TRBV19 to TRBJ2-1; TRBD2 is a possible D gene (6 bases). This CDR3 has 14 amino acids. The V and J ends lost 6 bases and 2 bases respectively, with 11 bases between them. The germline gives CDR1 LNHDA, CDR2 SQIVND (reference sequence). CDR3 amino acids: CASSGGGPYNEQFF. The CDR3 region has the DNA TGTGCCAGTAGCGGGGGAGGCCCCTACAATGAGCAGTTCTTC.

The chain carries TRBV30 and TRBJ1-1; possible D gene TRBD1, 5 bases. The V gene's germline CDR1 is GTSNPN and CDR2 SVGIG (reference sequence). CDR3 length: 14 amino acids. V was pared by 4 bases and J by 0 bases, with 12 bases between. Here the CDR3 DNA reads TGTGCCTGGACAAGACAGATGATGAACACTGAAGCTTTCTTT. Translating gives CAWTRQMMNTEAFF.

CDR3 nucleotide sequence: TGTGCCAGCAGCGTAGGGGCAGGGAATAACTATGGCTACACCTTC. Translated: CASSVGAGNNYGYTF. The chain couples TRBV9 to TRBJ1-2; D perhaps matches TRBD1 (5 bases). The CDR3 runs 15 residues. V gave up 0 bases and J gave up 1 base, with 10 bases separating them. Germline V gene sequence: CDR1 SGDLS, CDR2 YYNGEE.

The chain recombines TRBV19 with TRBJ2-7; D call uncertain. CDR1 LNHDA and CDR2 SQIVND come from the germline V gene (reference sequence). This CDR3 spans 14 amino acids. The ends were cut back, 6 bases at V and 1 base at J, with 13 bases in the middle. In nucleotides, the CDR3 is TGTGCCAGTAGCATCTACAGTCTATCCTACGAGCAGTACTTC. Amino acid sequence: CASSIYSLSYEQYF.

V usage is TRBV10-3 and J usage is TRBJ1-2; a possible D gene is TRBD1 (5 bases). Per germline, CDR1 ENHRY and CDR2 SYGVKD. The V and J ends lost 6 bases and 5 bases respectively, with 10 bases between them. This CDR3 region has 12 residues. Written as DNA, the CDR3 is TGTGCCATCAGCGCAGGGAATTATGGCTACACCTTC. This sequence encodes CAISAGNYGYTF.

This clone was observed a single time. The rearrangement uses TRBV12-3 or TRBV12-4 and TRBJ1-2; 8 nucleotides align to TRBD1. After removal of 6 bases from V and 7 bases from J, the junction contained 7 bases not matched to a gene. There are 13 residues in the CDR3. The DNA of the CDR3 is TGTGCCAGCAGCCGGGGGACAGGTCCTGGCTACACCTTC. Translating it yields CASSRGTGPGYTF.

This chain links TRBV6-6 with TRBJ1-3; 12 nucleotides align to TRBD1. Germline-derived CDR1 and CDR2 are MNHNY and SVGAGI (reference sequence). Trimming cost V 6 bases and J 4 bases; bases outside gene matches: 7. This CDR3 spans 16 amino acids. The CDR3 DNA follows: TGTGCCAGCAGACTGGGACAGGGGGCGAAAGGAAACACCATATATTTT. This sequence encodes CASRLGQGAKGNTIYF.